These 26 T cell receptor beta chains were all obtained from the same sample, sequenced in a study of blood T cell repertoires in COVID-19. Produced via immunoSEQ multiplex PCR; TCRdb's table is partial and in-frame only. The sample includes hundreds of thousands of clones, roughly 90% of them seen just once. The specimen was peripheral blood. Source of these receptors: a woman in her 70s with COVID-19, enrolled during active disease.

The chain is built from TRBV29-1 and TRBJ2-3; perhaps TRBD2 as D (6 bases). This CDR3 contains 12 residues. Germline CDR1 SQVTM, CDR2 ANQGSEA. Trimming pared 3 bases from V and 4 bases from J, leaving 8 bases between. The CDR3 DNA sequence: TGCAGCGTTGAGGAGGGGTCAGATACGCAGTATTTT. Protein product: CSVEEGSDTQYF.

The chain recombines TRBV11-2 with TRBJ1-4, with 9 bases fitting TRBD1. Germline V gene data show CDR1 as SGHAT and CDR2 as FQNNGV. The junction had 8 bases not matched to a gene; V was cut back by 4 bases and J by 11 bases. The CDR3 totals 14 residues. As DNA, the CDR3 is TGTGCCAGCAGCTCCCCGGGACAGGGAGAGAAACTGTTTTTT. It codes for CASSSPGQGEKLFF.

This chain joins TRBV18 and TRBJ1-5; TRBD1 aligns across 7 bases. Trimming removed 4 bases from V and 6 bases from J; junction bases left unmatched: 6. The CDR3 is 14 amino acids. The V gene's germline CDR1 is KGHSH and CDR2 LQKENI. The CDR3 spells CASSLRDSLQPQHF. The CDR3 bases are TGTGCCAGCTCACTGAGGGACAGCCTTCAGCCCCAGCATTTT.

The CDR3 here is CASSPAGTSGSDTQYF. CDR3 nucleotide sequence: TGTGCCAGCTCCCCTGCCGGGACTAGCGGGAGCGATACGCAGTATTTT. The chain employs TRBV18 and TRBJ2-3; TRBD2 matches 14 bases. V lost 6 bases and J lost 6; bases outside the gene matches: 8. This CDR3 is built from 16 residues. Germline CDR1 reads KGHSH; CDR2 reads LQKENI.

The rearrangement joins TRBV2 to TRBJ2-1, with 10 nucleotides matching TRBD2. CDR3 length: 16 amino acids. Germline CDR1 SNHLY, CDR2 FYNNEI. The junction had 10 bases not matched to a gene; V was cut back by 4 bases and J by 7 bases. CDR3 protein: CASSALSGGQRNEQFF. The CDR3 bases are TGTGCCAGCAGTGCGCTTAGCGGGGGGCAAAGAAATGAGCAGTTCTTC.

This clone appeared once. This sequence joins TRBV3-1 (or the pseudogene TRBV3-2) and TRBJ1-1; D unresolved. With 3 bases removed from V and 2 bases from J, the gap between germline ends came to 10 bases. The CDR3 extends over 14 amino acids. Germline CDR1 and CDR2: LGHDT and YNNKEL (reference sequence). In DNA form, the CDR3 reads TGTGCCAGCAGCCAGGGAGCCGCCAACACTGAAGCTTTCTTT. Translation gives CASSQGAANTEAFF.

The chain couples TRBV4-1 to TRBJ2-3; tentative D call: TRBD1 (6 bases). Trimming shortened V by 0 bases and J by 7 bases, and 11 bases separated the two germline ends. Germline V gives CDR1 MGHRA, CDR2 YSYEKL. The CDR3 has 14 residues. CDR3 sequence: CASSQEVGQNTQYF. The CDR3 DNA sequence: TGCGCCAGCAGCCAAGAGGTCGGACAGAATACGCAGTATTTT.

CDR3 amino acids: CASSADRGAEAFF. CDR3 DNA: TGTGCCAGCAGCGCCGACAGGGGCGCTGAAGCTTTCTTT. V and J are TRBV5-4 and TRBJ1-1, with TRBD1 matching 8 bases. CDR1 and CDR2 from the germline V gene are SGHNT and YYREEE (reference sequence). V dropped 4 bases and J dropped 6; count of bases not matched to a gene: 5. The CDR3 length is 13 residues.

This clone has just a few counts. The chain has TRBV18 and TRBJ1-2; 8 nucleotides line up with TRBD1. CDR3 length: 16 residues. Germline loops: CDR1 KGHSH, CDR2 LQKENI. V was clipped by 0 bases and J by 4 bases; unmatched bases: 7. In DNA form, the CDR3 reads TGTGCCAGCTCACCACCGGAGGCAGGGGGCGGCTATGGCTACACCTTC. Protein: CASSPPEAGGGYGYTF.

The chain recombines TRBV7-8 with TRBJ2-7, with 9 bases identical to TRBD1. The CDR3 totals 17 residues. V was clipped by 0 bases and J by 3 bases; unmatched bases: 9. Germline V gene lookup returns CDR1 SGHVS and CDR2 FQNEAQ. The CDR3, as DNA: TGTGCCAGCAGCTTAGCCGCCTCCGGGACAGGGAGCTACGAGCAGTACTTC. Translating gives CASSLAASGTGSYEQYF. Full variable domain (outside the CDR3, taken from reference TRBV7-8 and TRBJ2-7): GAGVSQSPRYKVAKRGQDVALRCDPISGHVSLFWYQQALGQGPEFLTYFQNEAQLDKSGLPSDRFFAERPEGSVSTLKIQRTQQEDSAVYLCASSLAASGTGSYEQYFGPGTRLTVT.

This clone was seen only once. The rearrangement links TRBV2 to TRBJ2-3; D is perhaps TRBD1 (5 bases). Germline CDR1 SNHLY, CDR2 FYNNEI. V was trimmed by 4 bases and J by 3 bases, leaving 11 bases between them. The CDR3 totals 14 residues. DNA of the CDR3: TGTGCCAGCAGTGTCAAGGGGTCGACAGATACGCAGTATTTT. It encodes CASSVKGSTDTQYF.

The rearrangement uses TRBV11-2 and TRBJ2-2; TRBD1 matches 8 bases. Per germline, CDR1 SGHAT and CDR2 FQNNGV. With 6 bases clipped from V and 4 bases from J, the junction kept 7 bases outside the gene matches. The CDR3 length is 15 residues. CDR3 nucleotide sequence: TGTGCCAGCAGATACCCAGGGGGCGCCACCGGGGAGCTGTTTTTT. It translates to CASRYPGGATGELFF.

J is TRBJ2-3 and V is TRBV24-1; 9 nucleotides align to TRBD2. The CDR3 runs 15 residues. After removal of 4 bases from V and 4 bases from J, the junction contained 5 bases not matched to a gene. Germline V CDR1 and CDR2: KGHDR, SFDVKD. The CDR3 DNA reads as TGTGCCACCAGTGAGCCAGCGGGGGGTGCAGATACGCAGTATTTT. It translates to CATSEPAGGADTQYF.

This clone was recorded once. This CDR3 is also generated by other DNA sequences in the sample. The rearrangement joins TRBV6-5 to TRBJ1-2, with 7 bases aligning to TRBD1. V shed 4 bases, J shed 7 bases, and the junction held 6 bases outside the gene matches. The germline V gene encodes CDR1 MNHEY and CDR2 SVGAGI. The CDR3 contains 13 residues. The CDR3 DNA reads as TGTGCCAGCAGTTCCAACAGGGGTCTTGGCTACACCTTC. This encodes CASSSNRGLGYTF.

The chain joins TRBV30 to TRBJ1-2; D is perhaps TRBD1 (6 bases). The germline CDR1 and CDR2 sequences are GTSNPN and SVGIG (reference sequence). Trimming left V 6 bases short and J 5 bases short, with 13 bases between. This CDR3 contains 12 residues. The CDR3 DNA reads TGTGCCTGTAGCACAGGGTATTATGGCTACACCTTC. It is translated as CACSTGYYGYTF.

The V and J genes are TRBV12-3 or TRBV12-4 and TRBJ1-1; no reliable D call. The CDR3 totals 13 residues. V was cut by 6 bases and J by 4 bases, with 12 bases left in between. The CDR3: CASSLTTTTEAFF. The CDR3 DNA follows: TGTGCCAGCAGCCTCACTACTACCACTGAAGCTTTCTTT.

The rearrangement joins TRBV2 to TRBJ1-5; maybe TRBD1 (5 bases). The CDR3 runs 14 residues. Germline CDR1 reads SNHLY; CDR2 reads FYNNEI. The V end was cut by 6 bases, the J end by 6 bases, with 15 bases between. CDR3 sequence: CASRGRVVGQPQHF. DNA of the CDR3: TGTGCCAGCAGGGGCAGGGTGGTGGGTCAGCCCCAGCATTTT.

V and J are TRBV7-9 and TRBJ1-2, with 7 bases that match TRBD1. The CDR3 extends over 14 amino acids. The V gene end was trimmed by 0 bases and the J gene end by 7 bases; junction bases not matched to a gene: 5. Per the germline V gene, CDR1 is SEHNR and CDR2 is FQNEAQ (reference sequence). The CDR3 sequence is CASSLAEGAGGYTF. The CDR3 DNA reads TGTGCCAGCAGCTTAGCGGAGGGGGCTGGTGGCTACACCTTC.

This chain joins TRBV28 and TRBJ2-3, with TRBD2 matching 16 bases. V trimming: 5 bases; J trimming: 11 bases; junction bases outside the gene matches: 7. The germline V gene has CDR1 MDHEN and CDR2 SYDVKM. CDR3 length: 15 amino acids. The CDR3 spells CASSAAGTSGGGQYF. DNA for the CDR3: TGTGCCAGCAGTGCGGCCGGGACTAGCGGGGGGGGGCAGTATTTT.

This chain connects TRBV4-1 to TRBJ1-2; 7 bases match TRBD1. V shed 1 base and J 8 bases; nucleotides not matched to a gene: 7. This CDR3 comprises 14 residues. From germline, CDR1 is MGHRA and CDR2 YSYEKL. DNA for the CDR3: TGCGCCAGCAGCCAAGTTCCGACAGGGTTGGGCTACACCTTC. It is translated as CASSQVPTGLGYTF.

The chain joins TRBV5-5 to TRBJ1-5; 9 bases map to TRBD1. The CDR3 length is 14 residues. V gave up 0 bases and J gave up 10 bases; unmatched junction bases: 5. Germline values: CDR1 SGHKS, CDR2 YYEKEE (reference sequence). The CDR3 nucleotides read TGTGCCAGCAGCTTGGGACAGGGGGAACGACCCCAGCATTTT. This sequence encodes CASSLGQGERPQHF. Using reference TRBV5-5 and TRBJ1-5 for the parts outside the CDR3, the full variable domain is DAGVTQSPTHLIKTRGQQVTLRCSPISGHKSVSWYQQVLGQGPQFIFQYYEKEERGRGNFPDRFSARQFPNYSSELNVNALLLGDSALYLCASSLGQGERPQHFGDGTRLSIL.

V and J are TRBV30 and TRBJ1-1, with a possible D match to TRBD1 (5 bases). The CDR3 is made up of 14 amino acids. Trimming left V 0 bases short and J 4 bases short, with 12 bases between. Germline V gives CDR1 GTSNPN, CDR2 SVGIG (reference sequence). CDR3 sequence (DNA): TGTGCCTGGAGTGTACTTGGGGGGTTCACTGAAGCTTTCTTT. Translation: CAWSVLGGFTEAFF. The entire variable domain, with the rest obtained from reference TRBV30 and TRBJ1-1, is as follows: SQTIHQWPATLVQPVGSPLSLECTVEGTSNPNLYWYRQAAGRGLQLLFYSVGIGQISSEVPQNLSASRPQDRQFILSSKKLLLSDSGFYLCAWSVLGGFTEAFFGQGTRLTVV.

V and J are TRBV7-8 and TRBJ1-6; 9 nucleotides match TRBD1. The CDR3 extends over 16 amino acids. Losses at the gene ends were 1 base for V and 6 bases for J; bases not matched to a gene: 4. CDR1 SGHVS and CDR2 FQNEAQ come from the germline V gene. CDR3 sequence: CASSLEGQGFNSPLHF. Here the CDR3 DNA reads TGTGCCAGCAGCTTAGAAGGACAGGGGTTTAATTCACCCCTCCACTTT. Drawing the rest from reference TRBV7-8 and TRBJ1-6, the complete variable domain is GAGVSQSPRYKVAKRGQDVALRCDPISGHVSLFWYQQALGQGPEFLTYFQNEAQLDKSGLPSDRFFAERPEGSVSTLKIQRTQQEDSAVYLCASSLEGQGFNSPLHFGNGTRLTVT.

This chain links TRBV6-2 or TRBV6-3 with TRBJ2-7, with a tentative D call TRBD2 (5 bases). V was clipped by 4 bases and J by 6 bases, with 16 bases between them. CDR3 size: 14 residues. Germline CDR1 MNHEY, CDR2 SVGEGT. CDR3 sequence: CASSSTGTLAEQYF. CDR3 nucleotide sequence: TGTGCCAGCAGTTCCACGGGAACATTGGCCGAGCAGTACTTC.

The chain is built from TRBV6-5 and TRBJ2-7; D gene ambiguous. Germline V gives CDR1 MNHEY, CDR2 SVGAGI. CDR3 length equals 11 residues. V was shortened by 9 bases and J by 6 bases, with 12 bases between the two germline ends. The CDR3 DNA reads as TGTGCCAGTTCGACCGCGGTCGAGCAGTACTTC. Translated: CASSTAVEQYF.

About this clone itself: Other DNA sequences in this sample translate to the same CDR3. The chain joins TRBV28 to TRBJ2-5, with 8 bases identical to TRBD2. The CDR3 runs 14 residues. CDR1 is MDHEN and CDR2 is SYDVKM in the germline V gene. Trimming removed 2 bases from V and 5 bases from J; junction bases left unmatched: 4. CDR3 amino acids: CASSLTGGLETQYF. The CDR3 region has the DNA TGTGCCAGCAGTTTAACGGGGGGGCTGGAGACCCAGTACTTC. Variable domain in full (rest from reference TRBV28 and TRBJ2-5): DVKVTQSSRYLVKRTGEKVFLECVQDMDHENMFWYRQDPGLGLRLIYFSYDVKMKEKGDIPEGYSVSREKKERFSLILESASTNQTSMYLCASSLTGGLETQYFGPGTRLLVL.